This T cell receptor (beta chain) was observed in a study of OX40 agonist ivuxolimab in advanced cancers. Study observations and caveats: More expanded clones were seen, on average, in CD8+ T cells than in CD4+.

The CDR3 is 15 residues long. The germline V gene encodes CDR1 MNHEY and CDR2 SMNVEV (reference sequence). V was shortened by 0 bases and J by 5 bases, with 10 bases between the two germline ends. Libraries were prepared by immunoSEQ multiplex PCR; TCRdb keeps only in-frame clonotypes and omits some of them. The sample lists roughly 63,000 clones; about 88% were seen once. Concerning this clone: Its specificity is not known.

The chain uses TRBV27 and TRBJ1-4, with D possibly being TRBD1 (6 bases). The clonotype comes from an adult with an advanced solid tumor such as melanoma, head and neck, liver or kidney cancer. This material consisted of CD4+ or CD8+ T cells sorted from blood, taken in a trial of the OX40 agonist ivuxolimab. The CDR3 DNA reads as TGTGCCAGCAGTTTATCTGGACAGCCGAATGAAAAACTGTTTTTT. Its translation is CASSLSGQPNEKLFF.